Shown below are 26 T cell receptor beta chains from a single sample sequenced in a study of human T cells and chemical hapten exposure. Time point defined: healthy volunteer bleed at 6 weeks. Sequencing started from total RNA isolated from unfractionated whole blood. TCRdb redid the calling of the RACE reads with MiXCR, one entry per CDR3 protein. In the table there are approximately 81,000 distinct CDR3 sequences, over 8.5% of which are singletons. Sequencing used whole blood. The receptors stem from a male donor in good health. Some clones in this sample may be carry-over from other donors' samples.

For the CDR3, the DNA is TGCAGCGTTGTTCGGGGATCCTACGAGCAGTACTTC. Protein sequence: CSVVRGSYEQYF. This chain connects TRBV29-1 to TRBJ2-7; D is possibly TRBD2 (5 bases). Germline V gene sequence: CDR1 SQVTM, CDR2 ANQGSEA. V was shortened by 4 bases and J by 1 base, with 8 bases between the two germline ends. There are 12 residues in the CDR3.

By share of the sample, this clonotype is medium-sized. The V gene is TRBV6-5, the J gene TRBJ2-7; D tentatively fits TRBD1 or TRBD2 (5 bases each). The V gene lost 4 bases and the J gene lost 1 base, with 11 bases spanning the gap. Germline values: CDR1 MNHEY, CDR2 SVGAGI. The CDR3 sequence is 14 residues long. CDR3 protein: CASSSGTGSYEQYF. As DNA, the CDR3 is TGTGCCAGCAGTTCCGGGACGGGGTCCTACGAGCAGTACTTC.

This clonotype was counted at least ten times. The genes are TRBV12-3 or TRBV12-4 and TRBJ1-5, with D unresolved. This CDR3 has 13 amino acids. Trimming removed 6 bases at V and 5 bases at J, with 11 bases between. The CDR3 DNA is TGTGCCAGCAGCCCCTCCTCCCATCAGCCCCAGCATTTT. Translated, it gives CASSPSSHQPQHF.

This clonotype has a handful of counts. The genes are TRBV7-8 and TRBJ1-4, with 7 bases that match TRBD1. J was trimmed by 2 bases and V by 5 bases; bases with no gene match: 8. The CDR3 has 16 amino acids. From germline, CDR1 is SGHVS and CDR2 FQNEAQ. CDR3 in amino acids: CASSPTRGFTNEKLFF. In DNA form, the CDR3 reads TGTGCCAGCAGCCCGACCAGGGGGTTCACTAATGAAAAACTGTTTTTT.

V gene TRBV7-8 combines with J gene TRBJ2-3, with 11 positions matching TRBD2. This CDR3 comprises 22 residues. CDR1 and CDR2 (germline): SGHVS, FQNEAQ. After removal of 1 base from V and 1 base from J, the junction contained 19 bases not matched to a gene. The CDR3 DNA is TGTGCCAGCAGCTTAGGAATTCCGGGACTAGCGGATCTCGGAGGTGGCACAGATACGCAGTATTTT. This encodes CASSLGIPGLADLGGGTDTQYF.

This chain uses TRBV7-2 with TRBJ1-2, with 9 bases lining up with TRBD1. With 1 base clipped from V and 7 bases from J, the junction kept 4 bases outside the gene matches. The CDR3 consists of 14 residues. Germline assignment: CDR1 SGHTA and CDR2 FQGNSA. As DNA, the CDR3 is TGTGCCAGCAGCTTAGTACAGGGGGCCGGTGGCTACACCTTC. Translated, it gives CASSLVQGAGGYTF.

V and J are TRBV3-1 and TRBJ1-5; D gene unclear. There are 12 residues in the CDR3. V shed 3 bases and J shed 5 bases, with 5 bases lying between them. Germline CDR1 and CDR2: LGHDT and YNNKEL (reference sequence). The CDR3 reads CASSQADQPQHF. Here the CDR3 DNA reads TGTGCCAGCAGCCAGGCCGATCAGCCCCAGCATTTT.

This clonotype was observed a handful of times. The V and J genes are TRBV20-1 and TRBJ1-5, with TRBD1 matching over 8 bases. This CDR3 contains 17 residues. Trimming at V came to 0 bases and at J to 5 bases, leaving 12 bases not matched to a gene. Germline lookup yields CDR1 DFQATT and CDR2 SNEGSKA (reference sequence). The CDR3 loop is CSARDIQGARKDQPQHF. CDR3 in DNA: TGCAGTGCTAGAGATATCCAGGGGGCAAGGAAAGATCAGCCCCAGCATTTT.

This clonotype was counted only a few times. The V and J genes are TRBV3-1 and TRBJ1-1; no reliable D call. CDR1 LGHDT and CDR2 YNNKEL come from the germline V gene (reference sequence). With 1 base removed from V and 5 bases from J, the gap between germline ends came to 5 bases. The length of the CDR3 is 12 residues. CDR3 DNA sequence: TGTGCCAGCAGCCAAGCGCGGACTGAAGCTTTCTTT. Amino acid sequence: CASSQARTEAFF.

This clonotype has only a few counts. The chain joins TRBV14 to TRBJ1-1; D ambiguous. The germline gives CDR1 SGHDN, CDR2 FVKESK. This CDR3 contains 11 residues. The ends were cut back, 5 bases at V and 4 bases at J, with 5 bases in the middle. The DNA for the CDR3 is TGTGCCAGCAGCGAGGGCACTGAAGCTTTCTTT. This gives the protein CASSEGTEAFF.

The chain joins TRBV6-6 to TRBJ1-2; 8 nucleotides align to TRBD1. Germline CDR1 and CDR2: MNHNY and SVGAGI (reference sequence). After removal of 0 bases from V and 6 bases from J, the junction contained 15 bases not matched to a gene. This CDR3 spans 18 amino acids. The CDR3 sequence: CASSYSPERQGAVDGYTF. In DNA form, the CDR3 reads TGTGCCAGCAGTTACTCCCCGGAAAGGCAGGGGGCTGTAGATGGCTACACCTTC.

The gene calls are TRBV7-9 and TRBJ2-1; D is perhaps TRBD1 or TRBD2 (6 bases each). The germline CDR1 and CDR2 sequences are SEHNR and FQNEAQ (reference sequence). V was pared by 1 base and J by 6 bases, with 31 bases between. The CDR3 runs 21 residues. CDR3 sequence: CASSLGAVGGGGDKDFNEQFF. CDR3 nucleotide sequence: TGTGCCAGCAGCTTAGGGGCCGTTGGGGGAGGCGGGGACAAGGATTTCAATGAGCAGTTCTTC.

This sequence joins TRBV20-1 and TRBJ1-4, with a weak D call TRBD1 (5 bases). Trimming took 1 base from V and 1 from J, leaving 7 bases between them. The CDR3 spans 14 residues. Germline CDR1 reads DFQATT; CDR2 reads SNEGSKA (reference sequence). The CDR3 bases are TGCAGTGCTAGAGCGGGGGTAACTAATGAAAAACTGTTTTTT. This codes for CSARAGVTNEKLFF.

This clonotype turned up a few times. The rearrangement joins TRBV6-2 or TRBV6-3 to TRBJ2-7; TRBD1 matches at 10 bases. CDR3 length: 16 amino acids. V was clipped by 6 bases and J by 5 bases; unmatched bases: 13. Germline V gene data show CDR1 as MNHEY and CDR2 as SVGEGT. Written as DNA, the CDR3 is TGTGCCAGCAGCCACCCGGGACAGGGGAGACTTGACGAGCAGTACTTC. Amino acid sequence: CASSHPGQGRLDEQYF.

This clonotype appeared a few times. The rearrangement joins TRBV2 to TRBJ2-3; the D gene is possibly TRBD1 (5 bases). Trimming shortened V by 6 bases and J by 2 bases, and 15 bases separated the two germline ends. In germline, CDR1 is SNHLY, CDR2 FYNNEI. The CDR3 extends over 15 amino acids. This chain's CDR3 is CASSRIGVDTDTQYF. In DNA, the CDR3 is TGTGCCAGCAGCCGAATAGGGGTCGACACAGATACGCAGTATTTT. The whole variable domain, filled in from reference TRBV2 and TRBJ2-3, reads EPEVTQTPSHQVTQMGQEVILRCVPISNHLYFYWYRQILGQKVEFLVSFYNNEISEKSEIFDDQFSVERPDGSNFTLKIRSTKLEDSAMYFCASSRIGVDTDTQYFGPGTRLTVL.

The chain combines TRBV5-1 with TRBJ2-7, with D tentatively TRBD1 or TRBD2 (6 bases each). Trimming pared 4 bases from V and 3 bases from J, leaving 14 bases between. Germline loops: CDR1 SGHRS, CDR2 YFSETQ. This CDR3 spans 14 amino acids. The CDR3 sequence is CASSPNGGSYEQYF. The CDR3 nucleotides are TGCGCCAGCAGCCCCAACGGGGGCAGCTACGAGCAGTACTTC.

This clonotype was seen many times. The rearrangement links TRBV7-6 to TRBJ2-7; TRBD2 aligns across 13 bases. Germline-derived CDR1 and CDR2 are SGHVS and FNYEAQ. The V gene end was trimmed by 3 bases and the J gene end by 5 bases; junction bases not matched to a gene: 4. CDR3 length equals 15 residues. CDR3 amino acids: CASSFRTSGGDEQYF. In DNA form, the CDR3 reads TGTGCCAGCAGCTTTCGGACTAGCGGGGGAGACGAGCAGTACTTC.

CDR3 DNA sequence: TGTGCCAGCAGCGTAAGCCCCTCGGACAGGTTGAACACTGAAGCTTTCTTT. Translated: CASSVSPSDRLNTEAFF. The chain employs TRBV9 and TRBJ1-1; 7 nucleotides match TRBD1. Germline values: CDR1 SGDLS, CDR2 YYNGEE. The CDR3 runs to 17 residues. J lost 0 bases, V lost 1 base, and 9 bases had no gene match. Full variable domain (missing parts from reference TRBV9 and TRBJ1-1): DSGVTQTPKHLITATGQRVTLRCSPRSGDLSVYWYQQSLDQGLQFLIQYYNGEERAKGNILERFSAQQFPDLHSELNLSSLELGDSALYFCASSVSPSDRLNTEAFFGQGTRLTVV.

The J gene is TRBJ2-7, the V gene TRBV4-2; TRBD1 matches at 10 bases. CDR3 length: 15 residues. Germline V gives CDR1 LGHNA, CDR2 YNFKEQ. J lost 7 bases, V lost 1 base, and 7 bases had no gene match. The CDR3 reads CASSQGDRGRWEQYF. DNA for the CDR3: TGTGCCAGCAGCCAAGGGGACAGGGGTCGGTGGGAGCAGTACTTC.

The sample holds a few counts of this clonotype. The chain employs TRBV9 and TRBJ1-6; 8 positions match TRBD1. Looked up from germline, CDR1 is SGDLS and CDR2 is YYNGEE. The CDR3 runs 15 residues. The V segment lost 3 bases and the J segment 9 bases; nucleotides outside the gene matches: 8. The CDR3 nucleotides are TGTGCCAGCAGCGGGGGACAGGACTATGGTTCACCCCTCCACTTT. This encodes CASSGGQDYGSPLHF.

The rearrangement uses TRBV4-3 and TRBJ2-3; the match to TRBD2 covers 11 bases. Germline trimming cut 3 bases from V and 3 bases from J; bases unmatched to any gene: 11. Germline V gives CDR1 LGHNA, CDR2 YSLEER. The CDR3 runs to 18 residues. DNA for the CDR3: TGCGCCAGCAGCCAGGTTAGCGGGGGGGCCGGATTGACAGATACGCAGTATTTT. Translation: CASSQVSGGAGLTDTQYF.

A few counts support this clonotype. The chain recombines TRBV5-4 with TRBJ2-3, with 12 bases that match TRBD2. This CDR3 spans 16 amino acids. Germline lookup yields CDR1 SGHNT and CDR2 YYREEE (reference sequence). V was clipped by 4 bases and J by 0 bases; unmatched bases: 3. CDR3 bases: TGTGCCAGCAGCCCAGGACTAGCGGGAAGCACAGATACGCAGTATTTT. Translation gives CASSPGLAGSTDTQYF.

This clonotype was seen only a few times. The J gene is TRBJ1-2, the V gene TRBV9, with D uncertain. The germline CDR1 and CDR2 sequences are SGDLS and YYNGEE. V was cut by 2 bases and J by 3 bases, with 17 bases left in between. The CDR3 is 16 residues long. The CDR3 DNA sequence: TGTGCCAGCAGCGTCCCGCGTTCAGGAAACGACTATGGCTACACCTTC. Amino acid sequence: CASSVPRSGNDYGYTF.

The genes are TRBV5-1 and TRBJ2-2, with D maybe TRBD2 (5 bases). The germline gives CDR1 SGHRS, CDR2 YFSETQ. The CDR3 length is 14 residues. V lost 2 bases to trimming and J lost 6 bases, with 11 bases between them. Here the CDR3 reads CASSLGLGAGELFF. The CDR3 nucleotides are TGCGCCAGCAGCTTAGGACTGGGCGCCGGGGAGCTGTTTTTT.

This clonotype occurred many times. The rearrangement links TRBV7-2 to TRBJ2-5; 11 nucleotides line up with TRBD2. After removal of 4 bases from V and 4 bases from J, the junction contained 2 bases not matched to a gene. The CDR3 totals 14 residues. Germline assignment: CDR1 SGHTA and CDR2 FQGNSA. The CDR3 sequence: CASSSLAGGETQYF. CDR3 DNA: TGTGCCAGCAGCTCCCTAGCGGGAGGAGAGACCCAGTACTTC.

This clonotype was detected a few times. In DNA, the CDR3 is TGTGCCATCAGCCAAAACAGCAATGAGCAGTTCTTC. It codes for CAISQNSNEQFF. This sequence joins TRBV10-3 and TRBJ2-1; D is ambiguous. CDR3 size: 12 residues. Per germline, CDR1 ENHRY and CDR2 SYGVKD. V dropped 6 bases and J dropped 6 bases, with 9 bases sitting between them.